What follows are 18 T cell receptor beta chains derived from one specimen sequenced in a study of blood T cell repertoires in COVID-19. Some clones are missing from TCRdb's copy, which holds only in-frame ones; the method was immunoSEQ multiplex PCR. The table shows a few hundred thousand clones, with 88% occurring only once. Specimen: peripheral blood. These receptors all come from a woman younger than 45 who had recovered from COVID-19.

This clone turned up a few times. The chain has TRBV6-5 and TRBJ2-7; TRBD1 matches at 7 bases. The CDR3 has 12 residues. Germline V lookup: CDR1 MNHEY, CDR2 SVGAGI. Losses at the gene ends were 6 bases for V and 6 bases for J; bases not matched to a gene: 5. CDR3 amino acids: CASRPNRGEQYF. In nucleotides, the CDR3 is TGTGCCAGCAGACCCAACAGGGGCGAGCAGTACTTC.

This clone was detected only a few times. The chain is built from TRBV9 and TRBJ1-6; D gene uncertain. Between the trimmed V and J ends, which lost 0 bases and 7 bases, there was a span of 11 bases. The CDR3 length is 15 residues. Germline V gene lookup returns CDR1 SGDLS and CDR2 YYNGEE. The CDR3 sequence is CASSVGRDLNSPLHF. CDR3 sequence (DNA): TGTGCCAGCAGCGTAGGGCGGGATTTAAATTCACCCCTCCACTTT.

V usage is TRBV7-2 and J usage is TRBJ2-1, with TRBD2 matching over 8 bases. With 1 base clipped from V and 8 bases from J, the junction kept 10 bases outside the gene matches. CDR1 is SGHTA, CDR2 FQGNSA, per germline. The length of the CDR3 is 16 residues. The chain's CDR3 is CASSLVVGLGLDEQFF. The CDR3 nucleotides are TGTGCCAGCAGCTTAGTTGTGGGACTAGGGCTCGATGAGCAGTTCTTC.

The V and J genes are TRBV12-3 or TRBV12-4 and TRBJ1-1, with 7 bases that match TRBD1. This CDR3 has 12 residues. The V and J ends lost 5 bases and 10 bases, in that order; junction bases with no gene match: 7. CDR3 DNA: TGTGCCAGCAGTGTCCGGGACAGTCGAGCTTTCTTT. This encodes CASSVRDSRAFF.

The V and J genes are TRBV7-8 and TRBJ2-2, with 8 positions matching TRBD1. Germline loops: CDR1 SGHVS, CDR2 FQNEAQ. The CDR3 sequence is 16 residues long. Trimming cost V 2 bases and J 7 bases; bases outside gene matches: 9. The CDR3 DNA follows: TGTGCCAGCAGCTTATATGACAGGGGAAAGGACGGGGAGCTGTTTTTT. It encodes CASSLYDRGKDGELFF.

The chain couples TRBV6-5 to TRBJ2-7, with 10 bases matching TRBD2. With V trimmed by 5 bases and J by 4 bases, 5 bases remained unmatched. Germline loops: CDR1 MNHEY, CDR2 SVGAGI. The CDR3 covers 14 residues. The CDR3 coding sequence is TGTGCCAGCAGTCTAGCGGGGGACTCTTACGAGCAGTACTTC. Its protein product is CASSLAGDSYEQYF.

V is TRBV6-5 and J is TRBJ2-3; TRBD2 agrees at 9 bases. V shed 7 bases and J 1 base; nucleotides not matched to a gene: 3. In germline, CDR1 is MNHEY, CDR2 SVGAGI. This CDR3 region has 14 residues. The CDR3 DNA reads as TGTGCCAGCACCCCTAGCGGGGGCACAGATACGCAGTATTTT. Its translation is CASTPSGGTDTQYF.

The chain is built from TRBV29-1 and TRBJ1-1; D not resolved. CDR1 SQVTM and CDR2 ANQGSEA come from the germline V gene. There are 12 residues in the CDR3. The V gene lost 3 bases and the J gene lost 1 base, with 6 bases spanning the gap. The CDR3 loop reads CSVDRRNTEAFF. As DNA, the CDR3 is TGCAGCGTTGATAGGAGGAACACTGAAGCTTTCTTT.

The CDR3 bases are TGTGCCAGCAGTTACTCGGACAGGGGGTTAGAAGGCTACACCTTC. Amino acid sequence: CASSYSDRGLEGYTF. The chain couples TRBV6-5 to TRBJ1-2; 10 bases fit TRBD1. V trimming: 0 bases; J trimming: 8 bases; junction bases outside the gene matches: 6. This CDR3 has 15 amino acids. Looked up from germline, CDR1 is MNHEY and CDR2 is SVGAGI.

This sequence joins TRBV11-2 and TRBJ2-4, with TRBD1 matching 7 bases. The CDR3 length is 13 residues. V was clipped by 3 bases and J by 15 bases; unmatched bases: 11. Germline CDR1 is SGHAT and CDR2 is FQNNGV. CDR3 region: CASSFAGTDSPYF. CDR3 sequence (DNA): TGTGCCAGCAGCTTCGCCGGGACAGACTCTCCGTACTTC.

A word on this clone: In the same sample, other DNA sequences code for this CDR3. The V gene is TRBV9, the J gene TRBJ1-1, with D possibly matching TRBD1 (6 bases). Between the trimmed V and J ends, which lost 4 bases and 1 base, there was a span of 11 bases. The CDR3 runs 14 residues. CDR1 and CDR2 from the germline V gene are SGDLS and YYNGEE. CDR3 in amino acids: CASSPGGQNTEAFF. As DNA, the CDR3 is TGTGCCAGCAGCCCGGGGGGGCAGAACACTGAAGCTTTCTTT. The whole variable domain, remainder taken from reference TRBV9 and TRBJ1-1, is DSGVTQTPKHLITATGQRVTLRCSPRSGDLSVYWYQQSLDQGLQFLIQYYNGEERAKGNILERFSAQQFPDLHSELNLSSLELGDSALYFCASSPGGQNTEAFFGQGTRLTVV.

The rearrangement joins TRBV5-4 to TRBJ1-1, with 8 bases fitting TRBD1. The CDR3 has 15 amino acids. V gave up 3 bases and J gave up 0 bases; unmatched junction bases: 4. Germline CDR1 SGHNT, CDR2 YYREEE (reference sequence). The CDR3 reads CASSSGQVMNTEAFF. The CDR3 coding sequence is TGTGCCAGCAGCTCGGGACAGGTCATGAACACTGAAGCTTTCTTT.

This clone has only a few counts. This chain links TRBV14 with TRBJ1-1; D gene ambiguous. The germline CDR1 and CDR2 sequences are SGHDN and FVKESK. The CDR3 sequence is 11 residues long. V lost 3 bases and J lost 8, with 7 bases in between. CDR3 in DNA: TGTGCCAGCAGCCATGGAGGGGAAGCTTTCTTT. Its protein product is CASSHGGEAFF.

V usage is TRBV6-6 and J usage is TRBJ1-2; 8 bases are a match to TRBD1. With V trimmed by 7 bases and J by 8 bases, 6 bases remained unmatched. The CDR3 has 12 amino acids. Germline CDR1 MNHNY, CDR2 SVGAGI (reference sequence). CDR3 sequence (DNA): TGTGCCAGCACCAAACAGGGGGGAGGCTACACCTTC. Amino acid sequence: CASTKQGGGYTF.

The chain uses TRBV6-5 and TRBJ1-3, with TRBD1 matching 7 bases. The V gene's germline CDR1 is MNHEY and CDR2 SVGAGI. The CDR3 runs to 15 residues. V shed 5 bases and J 0 bases; nucleotides not matched to a gene: 4. CDR3 sequence (DNA): TGTGCCAGCAGTAGGGGACAGAGCTCTGGAAACACCATATATTTT. This translates into CASSRGQSSGNTIYF.

In DNA form, the CDR3 reads TGTGCCAGCAGCTTAGACAGGGGCCAGCCCCAGCATTTT. Translating it yields CASSLDRGQPQHF. The chain carries TRBV7-3 and TRBJ1-5; 8 bases match TRBD1. The CDR3 totals 13 residues. V lost 2 bases to trimming and J lost 7 bases; unmatched junction nucleotides: 1. Looked up from germline, CDR1 is SGHTA and CDR2 is FQGTGA. Together with reference TRBV7-3 and TRBJ1-5, the CDR3 gives the full variable domain: GAGVSQTPSNKVTEKGKYVELRCDPISGHTALYWYRQSLGQGPEFLIYFQGTGAADDSGLPNDRFFAVRPEGSVSTLKIQRTERGDSAVYLCASSLDRGQPQHFGDGTRLSIL.

J is TRBJ1-2 and V is TRBV2; D gene ambiguous. The CDR3 has 14 amino acids. V lost 4 bases, J lost 0 bases, and 9 bases lay in between. Germline V gene sequence: CDR1 SNHLY, CDR2 FYNNEI. Written as DNA, the CDR3 is TGTGCCAGCAGTGGGTACAGATCTAACTATGGCTACACCTTC. It yields the protein CASSGYRSNYGYTF.

V gene TRBV4-2 combines with J gene TRBJ2-1; 9 positions match TRBD2. Losses at the gene ends were 0 bases for V and 0 bases for J; bases not matched to a gene: 12. This CDR3 spans 20 amino acids. Looked up from germline, CDR1 is LGHNA and CDR2 is YNFKEQ. The DNA for the CDR3 is TGTGCCAGCAGCCAAGATGCCGCGGGGGGGCGCTTAACCTCCTACAATGAGCAGTTCTTC. Its protein product is CASSQDAAGGRLTSYNEQFF.